This T cell receptor (beta chain) came from a study of blood T cells in healthy people across ages. Study-level findings and limits: Older individuals had lower TCR beta diversity per million T cells (the decline was roughly linear). Researchers said unsorted PBMCs prevented a conclusive naive versus antigen-experienced comparison.

As regards this clonotype: The antigen is unknown.

The use of a sample-barcoded 5' primer and a J-beta primer mix characterized a second PCR of roughly 6 to 12 cycles. Every sample gave at least 3 million paired-end reads containing CDR3. Using its own MiXCR run on the 5' RACE reads, TCRdb lists one record per CDR3 protein. The table has fewer than 800,000 distinct CDR3 sequences, 25% seen once; the top ten hold under 9.5%. The same data also went into a second study, on T cells of mothers and their children. From that second work: Mother-child pairs who were related displayed a slightly higher overlap than unrelated pairs, a difference that was non-significant.

The sample comprised blood. This TCR was recovered from a boy younger than 18 in good health.

CDR3 DNA: TGTGCCAGCAGCTTAGGTACGGGGGCCGCACCACCCCTCCACTTT. It is translated as CASSLGTGAAPPLHF. V usage is TRBV11-2 and J usage is TRBJ1-6, with a possible D match to TRBD1 (6 bases). Trimming cost V 1 base and J 11 bases, with 15 bases left between them. CDR1 and CDR2 from the germline V gene are SGHAT and FQNNGV. CDR3 length: 15 amino acids.